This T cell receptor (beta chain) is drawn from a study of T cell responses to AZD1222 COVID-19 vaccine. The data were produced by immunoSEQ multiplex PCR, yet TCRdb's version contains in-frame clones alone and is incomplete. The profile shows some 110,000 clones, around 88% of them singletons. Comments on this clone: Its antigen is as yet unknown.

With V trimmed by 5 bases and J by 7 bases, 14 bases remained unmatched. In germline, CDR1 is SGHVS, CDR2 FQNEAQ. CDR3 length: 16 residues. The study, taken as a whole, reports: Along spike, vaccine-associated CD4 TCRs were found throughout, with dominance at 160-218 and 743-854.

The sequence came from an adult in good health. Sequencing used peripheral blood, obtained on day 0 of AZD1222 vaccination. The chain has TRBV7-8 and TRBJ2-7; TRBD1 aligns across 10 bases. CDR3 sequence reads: CASSPSSGTGVVEQYF. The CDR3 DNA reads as TGTGCCAGCAGCCCGAGTTCCGGGACAGGGGTCGTGGAGCAGTACTTC.